This T cell receptor (beta chain) was captured in a study of a mutant IDH1 vaccine in newly diagnosed glioma. Study-wide context: The first vaccination came 4-6 weeks after radiotherapy alone, or with temozolomide cycles. Radiotherapy, temozolomide, or both had been given previously, and both were given to most.

Whole-study findings and limits: Vaccination induced immune responses in around 93% of patients.

As for this clone: Its antigen is unidentified.

Described time point: week 35, safety follow-up. In the vaccine, a single dose held 300 ug of the mutant IDH1 20-mer peptide, along with topical imiquimod. From germline, CDR1 is MNHEY and CDR2 SMNVEV (reference sequence). CDR3 length equals 16 residues. Trimming shortened V by 6 bases and J by 4 bases, and 21 bases separated the two germline ends. The assay was immunoSEQ multiplex PCR, and TCRdb's table has in-frame clones only and misses some. The table lists 45,000 to 60,000 clones, more than 75% of them singletons. This sequence originates from a woman aged 40 to 50 with glioma. This chain joins TRBV27 and TRBJ1-2; D possibly corresponds to TRBD1 (5 bases). The starting material was PBMCs, obtained from a glioma patient whose treatment included an IDH1 peptide vaccine. This CDR3 reads CASSPKRGPPSYGYTF. In DNA, the CDR3 is TGTGCCAGCAGCCCAAAGAGGGGACCGCCGTCCTATGGCTACACCTTC.